Each of the 24 T cell receptor beta chains below was sequenced from the same sample in a study of human T cells and chemical hapten exposure (dated by TCRdb to the early 2020s). The sample's time point, from its label and the paper: healthy volunteer bleed at 2 weeks. Total RNA was extracted from unfractionated whole blood collected in Tempus Blood RNA tubes. Library construction relied on RACE. Sequencing relied on a NextSeq 500. Using fastp at Q25 and MiXCR, TCRdb reprocessed the public reads and kept productive beta chains. Each CDR3 protein gets just one entry, which takes the most common genes and DNA from the rows behind it. Present in this sample are about 45,000 distinct CDR3 sequences, 4.4% of which were seen just once. In total, the top ten clones hold 4.5% to 6% of the sample. The material sequenced was whole blood. The receptors were gathered from a human donor in good health. Some clones in this sample may be carry-over from other donors' samples.

This clonotype was seen a handful of times. The chain employs TRBV28 and TRBJ2-7, with 7 bases fitting TRBD2. This CDR3 contains 16 residues. Trimming cost V 4 bases and J 0 bases; bases outside gene matches: 9. Germline V gene lookup returns CDR1 MDHEN and CDR2 SYDVKM. The CDR3 here is CASSSGASGSSYEQYF. CDR3 DNA sequence: TGTGCCAGCAGTTCCGGCGCTAGCGGATCCTCCTACGAGCAGTACTTC.

The CDR3 DNA is TGTGCCTGGAGCAGAAAGGGAAATCAGCCCCAGCATTTT. This gives the protein CAWSRKGNQPQHF. This chain connects TRBV30 to TRBJ1-5; D is uncertain. This CDR3 is 13 amino acids long. Germline V CDR1 and CDR2: GTSNPN, SVGIG (reference sequence). V was trimmed by 3 bases and J by 4 bases, leaving 10 bases between them.

This clonotype appeared once. Given a much more abundant clone one base away, this may be a read error. This rearrangement joins TRBV20-1 to TRBJ1-2; D possibly corresponds to TRBD1 (6 bases). The ends were cut back, 8 bases at V and 6 bases at J, with 22 bases in the middle. Germline loops: CDR1 DFQATT, CDR2 SNEGSKA (reference sequence). The CDR3 consists of 14 residues. The CDR3 spells CSSGARGLNDGYTF. CDR3 nucleotide sequence: TGCAGTTCGGGGGCCCGGGGGCTGAACGATGGCTACACCTTC.

This clonotype was observed many times. The V call is TRBV28, the J call TRBJ2-7; D unresolved. Germline assignment: CDR1 MDHEN and CDR2 SYDVKM. The CDR3 is 15 amino acids. Trimming removed 2 bases at V and 1 base at J, with 12 bases between. The CDR3 here is CASSLGNGPSYEQYF. CDR3 bases: TGTGCCAGCAGTTTAGGCAACGGACCTTCCTACGAGCAGTACTTC.

This clonotype was seen a few times. The CDR3 loop reads CASSGEQPSSYNSPLHF. CDR3 DNA: TGTGCCAGCAGTGGTGAACAGCCGAGCTCCTATAATTCACCCCTCCACTTT. The chain couples TRBV25-1 to TRBJ1-6; no clear D. The V end was cut by 4 bases, the J end by 0 bases, with 13 bases between. There are 17 residues in the CDR3. Germline V gene data show CDR1 as MGHDK and CDR2 as SYGVNS. The full variable domain, its missing parts supplied by reference TRBV25-1 and TRBJ1-6, is EADIYQTPRYLVIGTGKKITLECSQTMGHDKMYWYQQDPGMELHLIHYSYGVNSTEKGDLSSESTVSRIRTEHFPLTLESARPSHTSQYLCASSGEQPSSYNSPLHFGNGTRLTVT.

The chain carries TRBV28 and TRBJ2-3; D is uncertain. CDR3 size: 10 residues. Germline values: CDR1 MDHEN, CDR2 SYDVKM. CDR3 amino acids: CAPHTDTQYF. CDR3 nucleotides: TGTGCACCCCACACAGATACGCAGTATTTT.

In its sample, this clonotype was seen many times. The chain employs TRBV12-3 or TRBV12-4 and TRBJ2-5, with 7 bases fitting TRBD1. Trimming took 6 bases from V and 4 from J; bases not matched to a gene: 5. The CDR3 runs to 13 residues. This chain's CDR3 is CASRRQGGETQYF. Here the CDR3 DNA reads TGTGCCAGCAGAAGACAGGGTGGAGAGACCCAGTACTTC.

This clonotype was observed at least ten times. V usage is TRBV7-9 and J usage is TRBJ2-1; D call uncertain. Per the germline V gene, CDR1 is SEHNR and CDR2 is FQNEAQ (reference sequence). The V gene lost 1 base and the J gene lost 2 bases, with 3 bases spanning the gap. This CDR3 comprises 13 residues. This CDR3 is CASSLGAYNEQFF. The DNA for the CDR3 is TGTGCCAGCAGCTTAGGCGCCTACAATGAGCAGTTCTTC.

This clonotype was recorded at least ten times. The chain links TRBV10-3 to TRBJ2-7, with D possibly matching TRBD2 (6 bases). CDR3 length: 13 residues. The germline gives CDR1 ENHRY, CDR2 SYGVKD. Deletions cut 6 bases from V and 2 bases from J, with 11 bases between. The CDR3 sequence: CAIRPSATYEQYF. The DNA for the CDR3 is TGTGCCATCAGGCCTAGCGCCACCTACGAGCAGTACTTC.

This clonotype was counted only a few times. The chain links TRBV12-3 or TRBV12-4 to TRBJ1-1; D is uncertain. The CDR3 length is 11 residues. Trimming removed 3 bases from V and 6 bases from J, with 5 bases in between. The CDR3 DNA is TGTGCCAGCAGTTTTTTGGCTGAAGCTTTCTTT. This sequence encodes CASSFLAEAFF.

The chain uses TRBV6-5 and TRBJ2-3; tentative D call: TRBD2 (6 bases). Per the germline V gene, CDR1 is MNHEY and CDR2 is SVGAGI. The CDR3 sequence is 14 residues long. The V end was cut by 2 bases, the J end by 7 bases, with 13 bases between. DNA for the CDR3: TGTGCCAGCAGTTACGGGAGGTCCCCTAATACGCAGTATTTT. Its translation: CASSYGRSPNTQYF.

At least ten counts were recorded for this clonotype. The chain couples TRBV28 to TRBJ2-1, with 7 bases fitting TRBD2. The trim removed 6 bases at V and 8 bases at J, leaving 13 bases unmatched. The germline V gene has CDR1 MDHEN and CDR2 SYDVKM. There are 15 residues in the CDR3. DNA of the CDR3: TGTGCCAGCAGCCGTCCAGGACTAGAGGTCGATGAGCAGTTCTTC. Its protein is CASSRPGLEVDEQFF.

This clonotype has a count of ten or more. The chain is built from TRBV6-5 and TRBJ1-1; TRBD1 might be the D (6 bases). The CDR3 spans 13 residues. Germline V CDR1 and CDR2: MNHEY, SVGAGI. V gave up 7 bases and J gave up 7 bases, with 16 bases separating them. The CDR3 loop reads CASKGGGAFEAFF. The DNA of the CDR3 is TGTGCCAGCAAAGGAGGGGGGGCGTTTGAAGCTTTCTTT.

In its sample, this clonotype was seen many times. This sequence joins TRBV5-1 and TRBJ2-6; 8 nucleotides match TRBD1. The CDR3 is 15 amino acids. After removal of 4 bases from V and 2 bases from J, the junction contained 2 bases not matched to a gene. From germline, CDR1 is SGHRS and CDR2 YFSETQ. The CDR3, as DNA: TGCGCCAGCAGCGTACAGGGGGCTGGGGCCAACGTCCTGACTTTC. Amino acids: CASSVQGAGANVLTF.

This clonotype was counted many times. The chain couples TRBV4-1 to TRBJ2-7, with D possibly TRBD2 on 5 matching bases. Germline V lookup: CDR1 MGHRA, CDR2 YSYEKL. The CDR3 is 15 amino acids. V gave up 4 bases and J gave up 0 bases, with 13 bases separating them. The DNA of the CDR3 is TGCGCCAGCAGCCCCCTAGCAGATTACTCCTACGAGCAGTACTTC. Translation gives CASSPLADYSYEQYF.

This clonotype showed up just a few times. The rearrangement joins TRBV5-1 to TRBJ2-4; maybe TRBD1 (5 bases). Germline assignment: CDR1 SGHRS and CDR2 YFSETQ. There are 12 residues in the CDR3. The V end was cut by 0 bases, the J end by 8 bases, with 6 bases between. CDR3 nucleotides: TGCGCCAGCAGCTTGGAAGGGGACATTCAGTACTTC. It yields the protein CASSLEGDIQYF.

The rearrangement uses TRBV27 and TRBJ2-1; weak D call: TRBD1 (5 bases). The CDR3 has 14 residues. Germline CDR1 MNHEY, CDR2 SMNVEV (reference sequence). Trimming shortened V by 2 bases and J by 8 bases, and 13 bases separated the two germline ends. CDR3 protein: CASSLNTLGDEQFF. Written as DNA, the CDR3 is TGTGCCAGCAGTTTAAACACTCTAGGGGATGAGCAGTTCTTC.

This clonotype has at least ten counts. V gene TRBV7-8 combines with J gene TRBJ2-3; 7 nucleotides line up with TRBD2. The CDR3 runs 17 residues. Unmatched junction bases numbered 15, after V lost 5 bases and J lost 4 bases. Germline lookup yields CDR1 SGHVS and CDR2 FQNEAQ. The CDR3 coding sequence is TGTGCCAGCAGCCCCCCCTGGGGGAGGGCCCTAGCAGATACGCAGTATTTT. It is translated as CASSPPWGRALADTQYF.

This clonotype has a handful of counts. The rearrangement uses TRBV30 and TRBJ1-6; TRBD1 is a possible D gene (6 bases). Deletions cut 2 bases from V and 8 bases from J, with 10 bases between. CDR1 and CDR2 (germline): GTSNPN, SVGIG (reference sequence). This CDR3 region has 13 residues. The CDR3: CAWSRGGDSPLHF. CDR3 coding DNA: TGTGCCTGGAGTAGGGGGGGGGATTCACCCCTCCACTTT.

The table lists this clonotype with many counts. The CDR3 DNA reads as TGTGCCAGCAGCTTAATCGCTAGCGGCCAAGAGACCCAGTACTTC. Translation: CASSLIASGQETQYF. The V call is TRBV7-3, the J call TRBJ2-5; TRBD2 aligns across 7 bases. The CDR3 extends over 15 amino acids. Germline CDR1 is SGHTA and CDR2 is FQGTGA. Trimming removed 1 base from V and 1 base from J; junction bases left unmatched: 3.

This clonotype was recorded at least ten times. The J gene is TRBJ2-3, the V gene TRBV6-1; TRBD2 matches at 8 bases. This CDR3 has 15 amino acids. V shed 1 base, J shed 1 base, and the junction held 1 base outside the gene matches. The V gene's germline CDR1 is MNHNS and CDR2 SASEGT. CDR3 amino acids: CASSEEAGGTDTQYF. The CDR3 DNA reads as TGTGCCAGCAGTGAAGAAGCGGGAGGCACAGATACGCAGTATTTT.

This clonotype was picked up many times. The DNA of the CDR3 is TGCAGTGCTCCTTTAGCGGGAGATTATAACGAGCAGTACTTC. Translating gives CSAPLAGDYNEQYF. The V and J genes are TRBV20-1 and TRBJ2-7; TRBD2 matches at 9 bases. Germline V lookup: CDR1 DFQATT, CDR2 SNEGSKA (reference sequence). This CDR3 contains 14 residues. V gave up 5 bases and J gave up 5 bases; unmatched junction bases: 10.

This sequence joins TRBV3-1 and TRBJ2-1; TRBD2 matches at 7 bases. The V gene end was trimmed by 1 base and the J gene end by 12 bases; junction bases not matched to a gene: 12. CDR3 length: 15 amino acids. Germline V gene data show CDR1 as LGHDT and CDR2 as YNNKEL (reference sequence). The CDR3 nucleotides are TGTGCCAGCAGCCAAGTATGGGGGAGGGAAGTCAGGCAGTTCTTC. As protein: CASSQVWGREVRQFF.

The chain has TRBV6-5 and TRBJ2-7; the D gene is possibly TRBD2 (5 bases). Trimming took 5 bases from V and 5 from J, leaving 16 bases between them. This CDR3 is built from 14 residues. The V gene's germline CDR1 is MNHEY and CDR2 SVGAGI. CDR3 DNA sequence: TGTGCCAGCAGTCCACGGACTTGCGAGGACGAGCAGTACTTC. Translated, it gives CASSPRTCEDEQYF.